Presented here are 23 T cell receptor beta chains from one specimen sequenced in a study of shared clonotypes between healthy human individuals (dated by TCRdb to the early 2020s). Library prep was done by the immunoSEQ multiplex PCR assay. Imported from immuneACCESS, the table was reduced by TCRdb to in-frame sequences with V and J called. These copies leave out some clones; in studies compared against another copy, an unresolved V gene accounts for under half, and the cause of the remainder is not known. The sample includes about 120,000 clones, with roughly 70% observed a single time. The top ten clonotypes cover 24% of the sample. The specimen was memory CD8+ T cells sorted from blood. The sample's cell subset or site label, in plain terms: CD45RO+ cells pooled with CCR7-negative TemRA cells. All receptors come from a woman in her twenties or thirties in good health.

CDR3 bases: TGTGCCAGCAGCTTAACAGTCGGCTCTTACGAGCAGTACTTC. It encodes CASSLTVGSYEQYF. The rearrangement links TRBV7-3 to TRBJ2-7, with D unresolved. Germline-derived CDR1 and CDR2 are SGHTA and FQGTGA. Between the trimmed V and J ends, which lost 0 bases and 4 bases, there was a span of 10 bases. This CDR3 is 14 amino acids long.

The table lists this clone with many counts. The chain combines TRBV2 with TRBJ1-1; TRBD1 matches at 9 bases. The V gene's germline CDR1 is SNHLY and CDR2 FYNNEI. The CDR3 has 13 residues. V lost 6 bases to trimming and J lost 3 bases; unmatched junction nucleotides: 2. The CDR3 protein is CASRDRGDTEAFF. DNA for the CDR3: TGTGCCAGCAGAGACAGGGGGGACACTGAAGCTTTCTTT. Based on the CDR3 plus reference TRBV2 and TRBJ1-1, the full variable domain is EPEVTQTPSHQVTQMGQEVILRCVPISNHLYFYWYRQILGQKVEFLVSFYNNEISEKSEIFDDQFSVERPDGSNFTLKIRSTKLEDSAMYFCASRDRGDTEAFFGQGTRLTVV.

Note on this clone: The same CDR3 can be traced to other DNA sequences in this sample. J is TRBJ2-1 and V is TRBV6-4, with 10 bases fitting TRBD2. The CDR3 has 15 residues. After removal of 5 bases from V and 3 bases from J, the junction contained 4 bases not matched to a gene. Germline-derived CDR1 and CDR2 are MRHNA and SNTAGT. The CDR3 region is CASSSGTSDYNEQFF. The DNA for the CDR3 is TGTGCCAGCAGTTCCGGGACTAGCGACTACAATGAGCAGTTCTTC.

This clone occurred a few times. V gene TRBV4-1 combines with J gene TRBJ2-7, with TRBD2 matching 8 bases. The CDR3 runs 15 residues. Trimming removed 3 bases from V and 7 bases from J; junction bases left unmatched: 11. Germline values: CDR1 MGHRA, CDR2 YSYEKL. In DNA form, the CDR3 reads TGCGCCAGCAGCCAGCTAAACGGACTAGCTAGGGAGCAGTACTTC. This codes for CASSQLNGLAREQYF.

The chain carries TRBV15 and TRBJ1-2, with 12 bases that match TRBD1. J lost 10 bases, V lost 3 bases, and 12 bases had no gene match. The CDR3 consists of 16 residues. Germline CDR1 and CDR2: LNHNV and YYDKDF (reference sequence). This CDR3 is CATSSLSPGQGADYTF. The CDR3 DNA sequence: TGTGCCACCAGCAGCCTCTCTCCGGGACAGGGGGCGGACTACACCTTC. The whole variable domain, remainder taken from reference TRBV15 and TRBJ1-2, is DAMVIQNPRYQVTQFGKPVTLSCSQTLNHNVMYWYQQKSSQAPKLLFHYYDKDFNNEADTPDNFQSRRPNTSFCFLDIRSPGLGDTAMYLCATSSLSPGQGADYTFGSGTRLTVV.

This chain joins TRBV13 and TRBJ2-3; 7 bases fit TRBD2. The CDR3 runs 15 residues. Germline loops: CDR1 PRHDT, CDR2 FYEKMQ (reference sequence). V lost 2 bases to trimming and J lost 1 base; unmatched junction nucleotides: 3. This chain's CDR3 is CASSLSGIGTDTQYF. CDR3 DNA sequence: TGTGCCAGCAGCTTAAGCGGGATTGGCACAGATACGCAGTATTTT. The entire variable domain, with the rest obtained from reference TRBV13 and TRBJ2-3, is as follows: AAGVIQSPRHLIKEKRETATLKCYPIPRHDTVYWYQQGPGQDPQFLISFYEKMQSDKGSIPDRFSAQQFSDYHSELNMSSLELGDSALYFCASSLSGIGTDTQYFGPGTRLTVL.

The chain uses TRBV11-2 and TRBJ1-3; no reliable D call. V was clipped by 2 bases and J by 4 bases, with 12 bases between them. The CDR3 loop spans 15 amino acids. CDR1 is SGHAT, CDR2 FQNNGV, per germline. CDR3 nucleotides: TGTGCCAGCAGCTTATTCCCCCGTCTCGGAAACACCATATATTTT. Amino acids: CASSLFPRLGNTIYF.

The V call is TRBV6-1, the J call TRBJ1-4; 9 bases map to TRBD1. Germline V gene sequence: CDR1 MNHNS, CDR2 SASEGT. The V gene end was trimmed by 1 base and the J gene end by 5 bases; junction bases not matched to a gene: 5. This CDR3 comprises 16 residues. CDR3 sequence reads: CASSEGFGTGNEKLFF. The CDR3 DNA sequence: TGTGCCAGCAGTGAAGGGTTTGGGACAGGGAATGAAAAACTGTTTTTT.

This sequence joins TRBV28 and TRBJ2-1; 9 bases are a match to TRBD1. The germline V gene has CDR1 MDHEN and CDR2 SYDVKM. Germline trimming cut 6 bases from V and 6 bases from J; bases unmatched to any gene: 15. This CDR3 is 17 amino acids long. CDR3 sequence reads: CASRLFFPGQGFNEQFF. For the CDR3, the DNA is TGTGCCAGCAGACTCTTCTTTCCGGGACAGGGATTCAATGAGCAGTTCTTC.

The rearrangement links TRBV28 to TRBJ1-4, with D hard to call. V gave up 2 bases and J gave up 0 bases, with 7 bases separating them. The CDR3 contains 15 residues. The V gene's germline CDR1 is MDHEN and CDR2 SYDVKM. The DNA of the CDR3 is TGTGCCAGCAGTTTACGAATTGCAACTAATGAAAAACTGTTTTTT. Protein product: CASSLRIATNEKLFF.

The chain uses TRBV5-1 and TRBJ2-1, with unresolved D. Trimming removed 1 base at V and 9 bases at J, with 5 bases between. Per the germline V gene, CDR1 is SGHRS and CDR2 is YFSETQ. CDR3 length equals 11 residues. CDR3 protein: CASSLFREQFF. The CDR3 DNA reads as TGCGCCAGCAGCTTGTTTCGTGAGCAGTTCTTC. Complete variable domain (other parts from reference TRBV5-1 and TRBJ2-1): KAGVTQTPRYLIKTRGQQVTLSCSPISGHRSVSWYQQTPGQGLQFLFEYFSETQRNKGNFPGRFSGRQFSNSRSEMNVSTLELGDSALYLCASSLFREQFFGPGTRLTVL.

The chain combines TRBV28 with TRBJ1-1; D possibly corresponds to TRBD1 (5 bases). The CDR3 contains 16 residues. Germline loops: CDR1 MDHEN, CDR2 SYDVKM. The V end was cut by 3 bases, the J end by 5 bases, with 19 bases between. CDR3 sequence reads: CASSLRLGTVGTEAFF. In DNA form, the CDR3 reads TGTGCCAGCAGTTTGCGTCTCGGGACGGTGGGAACTGAAGCTTTCTTT. Looking up the rest from reference TRBV28 and TRBJ1-1 gives the full variable domain: DVKVTQSSRYLVKRTGEKVFLECVQDMDHENMFWYRQDPGLGLRLIYFSYDVKMKEKGDIPEGYSVSREKKERFSLILESASTNQTSMYLCASSLRLGTVGTEAFFGQGTRLTVV.

In its sample, this clone was seen a few times. This chain joins TRBV5-6 and TRBJ2-2; D is ambiguous. Germline V gives CDR1 SGHDT, CDR2 YYEEEE. Trimming took 2 bases from V and 5 from J, leaving 7 bases between them. The CDR3 contains 13 residues. The CDR3 reads CASSFWSTGELFF. CDR3 coding DNA: TGTGCCAGCAGCTTCTGGTCGACCGGGGAGCTGTTTTTT.

The chain links TRBV29-1 to TRBJ2-6, with TRBD1 matching over 9 bases. This CDR3 is 16 amino acids long. Trimming took 7 bases from V and 0 from J; bases not matched to a gene: 7. The germline V gene encodes CDR1 SQVTM and CDR2 ANQGSEA. This CDR3 is CSAFGQGFSGANVLTF. The CDR3 DNA follows: TGCAGCGCCTTTGGACAGGGGTTCTCTGGGGCCAACGTCCTGACTTTC.

This rearrangement joins TRBV15 to TRBJ1-2, with 8 bases matching TRBD1. Germline CDR1 LNHNV, CDR2 YYDKDF (reference sequence). This CDR3 is 15 amino acids long. With V trimmed by 6 bases and J by 6 bases, 12 bases remained unmatched. Here the CDR3 reads CATSFPPGGENGYTF. CDR3 in DNA: TGTGCCACCAGTTTTCCCCCAGGGGGCGAGAATGGCTACACCTTC.

This clone appeared a single time. The CDR3 sequence: CASSSAGVSETQYF. The CDR3 DNA reads as TGTGCCAGCAGCTCGGCGGGGGTGTCGGAGACCCAGTACTTC. The V and J genes are TRBV13 and TRBJ2-5; 7 bases map to TRBD2. The germline V gene encodes CDR1 PRHDT and CDR2 FYEKMQ (reference sequence). The V and J ends lost 4 bases and 5 bases, in that order; junction bases with no gene match: 7. This CDR3 region has 14 residues.

V and J are TRBV4-2 and TRBJ1-4; TRBD1 might be the D (5 bases). Deletions cut 1 base from V and 3 bases from J, with 15 bases between. The CDR3 is 17 amino acids. Germline V CDR1 and CDR2: LGHNA, YNFKEQ. DNA of the CDR3: TGTGCCAGCAGCCAAGCAGGGATCCGGGTCTCTAATGAAAAACTGTTTTTT. This encodes CASSQAGIRVSNEKLFF.

This sequence joins TRBV27 and TRBJ2-1; 16 positions match TRBD2. This CDR3 spans 15 amino acids. Germline assignment: CDR1 MNHEY and CDR2 SMNVEV (reference sequence). J was trimmed by 5 bases and V by 8 bases; bases with no gene match: 3. CDR3: CASGGLAGGNNEQFF. The CDR3 DNA reads as TGTGCCAGCGGGGGACTAGCGGGAGGGAACAATGAGCAGTTCTTC.

The sample holds many counts of this clone. This rearrangement joins TRBV13 to TRBJ2-7; D call uncertain. CDR3 size: 13 residues. Trimming pared 0 bases from V and 0 bases from J, leaving 3 bases between. Germline V gene sequence: CDR1 PRHDT, CDR2 FYEKMQ (reference sequence). The CDR3 DNA is TGTGCCAGCAGCTTAGGCCCCTCCTACGAGCAGTACTTC. It is translated as CASSLGPSYEQYF.

The rearrangement joins TRBV28 to TRBJ1-5, with unresolved D. Germline V lookup: CDR1 MDHEN, CDR2 SYDVKM. The CDR3 is made up of 15 amino acids. Deletions cut 6 bases from V and 4 bases from J, with 16 bases between. The CDR3 region has the DNA TGTGCCAGCAGGCCCCCAGGTCCAGGTAATCAGCCCCAGCATTTT. This encodes CASRPPGPGNQPQHF.

The CDR3 region has the DNA TGCGCCAGCAGCCAAGCGATGACGGAGGTGCAGTACTTC. Amino acid sequence: CASSQAMTEVQYF. The chain carries TRBV4-1 and TRBJ2-4, with D possibly TRBD2 on 5 matching bases. The CDR3 is 13 residues long. Germline assignment: CDR1 MGHRA and CDR2 YSYEKL. The germline V and J ends were trimmed by 1 base and 13 bases, with 14 bases remaining between them.

The chain employs TRBV7-2 and TRBJ2-1, with 8 bases lining up with TRBD2. The V gene end was trimmed by 2 bases and the J gene end by 4 bases; junction bases not matched to a gene: 4. The V gene's germline CDR1 is SGHTA and CDR2 FQGNSA. This CDR3 region has 15 residues. CDR3 region: CASSLYTGGYNEQFF. DNA for the CDR3: TGTGCCAGCAGCTTATATACGGGAGGGTACAATGAGCAGTTCTTC.

This clone was seen at least ten times. The chain employs TRBV25-1 and TRBJ2-1; D gene uncertain. The CDR3 is 15 amino acids. Germline loops: CDR1 MGHDK, CDR2 SYGVNS. V was shortened by 3 bases and J by 4 bases, with 13 bases between the two germline ends. CDR3 residues: CASSDELASYNEQFF. The CDR3 coding sequence is TGTGCCAGCAGTGACGAGCTTGCATCTTACAATGAGCAGTTCTTC.